This TCR beta chain is from a study of blood T cell repertoires in COVID-19. Study in general: Researchers got acute and convalescent COVID-19 samples from the United States, Italy and Spain. T cells, B-cell-depleted T cells, or PBMCs provided the cDNA or gDNA that served as material.

How the authors handled the data: Reference gene primer amplification yielded estimated nucleated cell counts. Using immunoSEQ multiplex PCR, the repertoire was profiled, and TCRdb retains in-frame clones only, with some absent. The DNA was the basis for D and trimming; V, J and clone size are from that table. The sample has about 400,000 clones; around 92% are singletons. Germline V lookup: CDR1 GTSNPN, CDR2 SVGIG (reference sequence). The V gene lost 1 base and the J gene lost 2 bases, with 21 bases spanning the gap. The CDR3 is 17 residues long. The chain is built from TRBV30 and TRBJ2-7; tentative D call: TRBD1 (6 bases). The receptor's source is a man aged 35 to 55 with acute or convalescent COVID-19. The sample taken for sequencing was peripheral blood. CDR3 sequence reads: CAWSGRGQGRSPYEQYF. Here the CDR3 DNA reads TGTGCCTGGAGTGGGCGCGGGCAGGGGCGGTCACCCTACGAGCAGTACTTC. The full variable domain, its missing parts supplied by reference TRBV30 and TRBJ2-7, is SQTIHQWPATLVQPVGSPLSLECTVEGTSNPNLYWYRQAAGRGLQLLFYSVGIGQISSEVPQNLSASRPQDRQFILSSKKLLLSDSGFYLCAWSGRGQGRSPYEQYFGPGTRLTVT.